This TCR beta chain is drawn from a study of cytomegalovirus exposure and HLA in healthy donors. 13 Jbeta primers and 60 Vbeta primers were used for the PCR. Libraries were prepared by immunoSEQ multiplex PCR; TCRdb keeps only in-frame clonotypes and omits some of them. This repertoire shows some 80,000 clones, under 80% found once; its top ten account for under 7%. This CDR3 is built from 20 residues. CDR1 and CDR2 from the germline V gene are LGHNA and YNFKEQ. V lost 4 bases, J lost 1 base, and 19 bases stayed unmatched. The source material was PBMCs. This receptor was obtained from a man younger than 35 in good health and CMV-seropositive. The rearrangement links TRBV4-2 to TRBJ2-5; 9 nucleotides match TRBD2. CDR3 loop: CASSRGVGAGGPRPQETQYF. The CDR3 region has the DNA TGTGCCAGCAGCCGAGGAGTGGGTGCGGGAGGGCCGAGGCCCCAAGAGACCCAGTACTTC.